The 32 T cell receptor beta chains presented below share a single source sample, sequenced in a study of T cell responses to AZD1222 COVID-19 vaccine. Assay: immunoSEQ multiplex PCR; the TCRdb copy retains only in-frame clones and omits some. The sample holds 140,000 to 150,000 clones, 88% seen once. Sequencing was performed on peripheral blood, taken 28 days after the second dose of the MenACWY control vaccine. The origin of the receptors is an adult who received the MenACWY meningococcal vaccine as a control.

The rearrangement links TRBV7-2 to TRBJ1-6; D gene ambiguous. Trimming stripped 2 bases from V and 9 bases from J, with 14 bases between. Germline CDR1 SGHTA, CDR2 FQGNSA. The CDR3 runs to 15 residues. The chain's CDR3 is CASSLSREHRSPLHF. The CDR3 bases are TGTGCCAGCAGCTTATCTCGCGAACATCGTTCACCCCTCCACTTT. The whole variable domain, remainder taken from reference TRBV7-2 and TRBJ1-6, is GAGVSQSPSNKVTEKGKDVELRCDPISGHTALYWYRQSLGQGLEFLIYFQGNSAPDKSGLPSDRFSAERTGGSVSTLTIQRTQQEDSAVYLCASSLSREHRSPLHFGNGTRLTVT.

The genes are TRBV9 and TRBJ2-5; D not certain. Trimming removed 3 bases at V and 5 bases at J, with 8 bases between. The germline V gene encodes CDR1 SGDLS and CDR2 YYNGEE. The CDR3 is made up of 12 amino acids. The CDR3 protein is CASSAPTETQYF. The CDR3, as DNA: TGTGCCAGCAGCGCCCCGACGGAGACCCAGTACTTC. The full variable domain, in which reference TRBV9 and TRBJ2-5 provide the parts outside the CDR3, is DSGVTQTPKHLITATGQRVTLRCSPRSGDLSVYWYQQSLDQGLQFLIQYYNGEERAKGNILERFSAQQFPDLHSELNLSSLELGDSALYFCASSAPTETQYFGPGTRLLVL.

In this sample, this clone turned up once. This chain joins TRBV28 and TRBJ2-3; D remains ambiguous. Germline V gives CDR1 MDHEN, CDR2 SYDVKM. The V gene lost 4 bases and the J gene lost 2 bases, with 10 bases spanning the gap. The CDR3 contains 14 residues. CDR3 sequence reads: CASSSSTSTDTQYF. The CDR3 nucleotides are TGTGCCAGCAGTTCTTCCACCTCCACAGATACGCAGTATTTT.

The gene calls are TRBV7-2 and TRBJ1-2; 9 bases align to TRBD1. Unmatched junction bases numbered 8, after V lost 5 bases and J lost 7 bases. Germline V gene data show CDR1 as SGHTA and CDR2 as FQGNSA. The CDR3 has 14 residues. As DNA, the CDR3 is TGTGCCAGCAGCGCGACAGGGGGTGGTGGTGGCTACACCTTC. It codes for CASSATGGGGGYTF. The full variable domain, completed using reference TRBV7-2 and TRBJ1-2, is GAGVSQSPSNKVTEKGKDVELRCDPISGHTALYWYRQSLGQGLEFLIYFQGNSAPDKSGLPSDRFSAERTGGSVSTLTIQRTQQEDSAVYLCASSATGGGGGYTFGSGTRLTVV.

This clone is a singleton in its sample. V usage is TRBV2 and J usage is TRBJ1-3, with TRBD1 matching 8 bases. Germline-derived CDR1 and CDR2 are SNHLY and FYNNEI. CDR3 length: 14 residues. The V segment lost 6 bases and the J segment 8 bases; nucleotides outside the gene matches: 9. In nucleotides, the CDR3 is TGTGCCAGCAGCTGGACAGGGCCGTTTGACACCATATATTTT. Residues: CASSWTGPFDTIYF. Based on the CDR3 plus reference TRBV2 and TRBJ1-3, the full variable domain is EPEVTQTPSHQVTQMGQEVILRCVPISNHLYFYWYRQILGQKVEFLVSFYNNEISEKSEIFDDQFSVERPDGSNFTLKIRSTKLEDSAMYFCASSWTGPFDTIYFGEGSWLTVV.

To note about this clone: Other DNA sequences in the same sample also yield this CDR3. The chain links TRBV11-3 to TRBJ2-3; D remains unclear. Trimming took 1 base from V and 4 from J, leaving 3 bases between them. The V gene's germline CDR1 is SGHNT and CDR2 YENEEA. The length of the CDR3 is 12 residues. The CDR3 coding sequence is TGTGCCAGCAGCTTAGCCGCAGATACGCAGTATTTT. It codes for CASSLAADTQYF.

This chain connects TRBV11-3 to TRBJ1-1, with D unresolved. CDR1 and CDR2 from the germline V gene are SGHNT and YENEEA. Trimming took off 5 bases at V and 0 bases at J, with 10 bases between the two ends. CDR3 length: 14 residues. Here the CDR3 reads CASSQTRVNTEAFF. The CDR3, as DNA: TGTGCCAGCAGCCAAACAAGGGTGAACACTGAAGCTTTCTTT.

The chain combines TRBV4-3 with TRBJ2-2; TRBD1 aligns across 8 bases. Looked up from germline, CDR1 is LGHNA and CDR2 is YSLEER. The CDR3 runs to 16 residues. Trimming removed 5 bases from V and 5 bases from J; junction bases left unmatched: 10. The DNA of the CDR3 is TGCGCCAGCAGCGGTCCTTGGACAGGGTATACCGGGGAGCTGTTTTTT. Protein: CASSGPWTGYTGELFF.

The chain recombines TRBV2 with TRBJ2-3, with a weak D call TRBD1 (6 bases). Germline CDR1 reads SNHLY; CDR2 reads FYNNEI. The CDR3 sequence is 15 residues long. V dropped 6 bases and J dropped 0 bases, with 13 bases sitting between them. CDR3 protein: CASSRQALSTDTQYF. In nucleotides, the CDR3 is TGTGCCAGCAGCCGACAGGCACTCAGCACAGATACGCAGTATTTT. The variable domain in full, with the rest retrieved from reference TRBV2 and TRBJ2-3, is EPEVTQTPSHQVTQMGQEVILRCVPISNHLYFYWYRQILGQKVEFLVSFYNNEISEKSEIFDDQFSVERPDGSNFTLKIRSTKLEDSAMYFCASSRQALSTDTQYFGPGTRLTVL.

CDR3 coding DNA: TGTGCCAGTAGTCAAGGGCACAGGGCTGGGGTAGCCAAAAACATTCAGTACTTC. Translating it yields CASSQGHRAGVAKNIQYF. This chain connects TRBV19 to TRBJ2-4, with D possibly matching TRBD1 (6 bases). Per germline, CDR1 LNHDA and CDR2 SQIVND (reference sequence). Trimming took 5 bases from V and 0 from J, leaving 20 bases between them. The CDR3 length is 18 residues.

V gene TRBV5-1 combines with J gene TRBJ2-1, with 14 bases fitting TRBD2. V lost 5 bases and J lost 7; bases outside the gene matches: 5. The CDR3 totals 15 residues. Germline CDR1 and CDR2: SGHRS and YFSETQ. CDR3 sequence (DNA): TGCGCCAGCAGAGGGACTAGCGGGAGAGGGAATGAGCAGTTCTTC. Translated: CASRGTSGRGNEQFF.

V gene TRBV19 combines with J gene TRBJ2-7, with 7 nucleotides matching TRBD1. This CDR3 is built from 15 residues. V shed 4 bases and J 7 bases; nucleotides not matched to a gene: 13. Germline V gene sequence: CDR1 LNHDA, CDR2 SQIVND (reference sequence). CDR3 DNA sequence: TGTGCCAGTAGTACGAAGACAGGGATACGGGGAGAGCAGTACTTC. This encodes CASSTKTGIRGEQYF. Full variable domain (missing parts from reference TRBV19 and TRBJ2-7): DGGITQSPKYLFRKEGQNVTLSCEQNLNHDAMYWYRQDPGQGLRLIYYSQIVNDFQKGDIAEGYSVSREKKESFPLTVTSAQKNPTAFYLCASSTKTGIRGEQYFGPGTRLTVT.

In nucleotides, the CDR3 is TGTGCCACCAGTGTCGATAGCAATCAGCCCCAGCATTTT. Its translation: CATSVDSNQPQHF. V is TRBV24-1 and J is TRBJ1-5, with D uncertain. Trimming pared 5 bases from V and 0 bases from J, leaving 4 bases between. Germline CDR1 reads KGHDR; CDR2 reads SFDVKD. This CDR3 contains 13 residues.

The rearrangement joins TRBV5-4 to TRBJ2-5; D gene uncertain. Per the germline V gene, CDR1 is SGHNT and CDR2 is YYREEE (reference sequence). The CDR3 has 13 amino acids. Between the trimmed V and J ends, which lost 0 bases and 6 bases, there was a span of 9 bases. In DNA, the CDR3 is TGTGCCAGCAGCTTGGTACAAGTCAAGACCCAGTACTTC. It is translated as CASSLVQVKTQYF.

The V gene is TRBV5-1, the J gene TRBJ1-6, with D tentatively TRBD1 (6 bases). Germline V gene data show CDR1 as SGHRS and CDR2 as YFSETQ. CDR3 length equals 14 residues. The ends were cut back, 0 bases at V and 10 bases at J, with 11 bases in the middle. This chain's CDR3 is CASSLEGVWSPLHF. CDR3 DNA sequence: TGCGCCAGCAGCTTGGAGGGGGTATGGTCACCCCTCCACTTT.

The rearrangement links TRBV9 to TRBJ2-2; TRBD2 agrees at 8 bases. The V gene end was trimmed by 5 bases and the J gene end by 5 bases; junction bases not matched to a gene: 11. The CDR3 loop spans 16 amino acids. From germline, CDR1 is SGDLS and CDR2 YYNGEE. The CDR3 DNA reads TGTGCCAGCAGTCGTCAAGCGGGAGAGGTGACCGGGGAGCTGTTTTTT. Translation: CASSRQAGEVTGELFF.

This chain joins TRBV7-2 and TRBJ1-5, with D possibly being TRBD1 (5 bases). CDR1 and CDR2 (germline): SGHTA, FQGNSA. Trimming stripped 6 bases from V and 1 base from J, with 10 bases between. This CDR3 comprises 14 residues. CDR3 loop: CASRVGGSNQPQHF. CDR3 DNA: TGTGCCAGCAGGGTGGGGGGAAGCAATCAGCCCCAGCATTTT.

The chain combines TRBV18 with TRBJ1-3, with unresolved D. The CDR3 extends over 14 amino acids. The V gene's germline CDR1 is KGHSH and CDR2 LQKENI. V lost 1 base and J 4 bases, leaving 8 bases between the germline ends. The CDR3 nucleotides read TGTGCCAGCTCACCACGAGGCGACGGAAACACCATATATTTT. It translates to CASSPRGDGNTIYF. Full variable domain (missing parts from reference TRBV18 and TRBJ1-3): NAGVMQNPRHLVRRRGQEARLRCSPMKGHSHVYWYRQLPEEGLKFMVYLQKENIIDESGMPKERFSAEFPKEGPSILRIQQVVRGDSAAYFCASSPRGDGNTIYFGEGSWLTVV.

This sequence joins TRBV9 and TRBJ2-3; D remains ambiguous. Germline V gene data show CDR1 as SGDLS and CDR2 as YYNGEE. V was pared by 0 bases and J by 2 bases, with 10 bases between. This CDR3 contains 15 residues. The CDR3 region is CASSVGQTLTDTQYF. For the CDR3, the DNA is TGTGCCAGCAGCGTAGGCCAAACGCTCACAGATACGCAGTATTTT.

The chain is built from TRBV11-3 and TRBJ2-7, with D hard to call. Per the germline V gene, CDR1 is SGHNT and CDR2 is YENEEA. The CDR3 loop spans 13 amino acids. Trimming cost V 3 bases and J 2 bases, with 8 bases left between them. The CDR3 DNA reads TGTGCCAGCAGCTTCCGGGCCACCTACGAGCAGTACTTC. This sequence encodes CASSFRATYEQYF.

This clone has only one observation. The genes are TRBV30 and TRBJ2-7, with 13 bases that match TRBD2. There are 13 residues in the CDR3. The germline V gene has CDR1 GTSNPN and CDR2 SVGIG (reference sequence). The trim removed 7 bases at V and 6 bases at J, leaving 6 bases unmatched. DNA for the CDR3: TGTGCCTCCAGGACTAGCGGGAGTAGCGAGCAGTACTTC. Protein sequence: CASRTSGSSEQYF.

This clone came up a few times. CDR3 amino acids: CASSYQDQETQYF. CDR3 DNA: TGTGCCAGCAGTTACCAGGACCAAGAGACCCAGTACTTC. J is TRBJ2-5 and V is TRBV6-5; D unclear. The V gene's germline CDR1 is MNHEY and CDR2 SVGAGI. This CDR3 comprises 13 residues. The V and J ends lost 2 bases and 0 bases respectively, with 4 bases between them.

CDR3 residues: CASSGTSGSYEQYF. CDR3 bases: TGTGCCAGCAGCGGGACTAGCGGCTCCTACGAGCAGTACTTC. The chain employs TRBV9 and TRBJ2-7; the match to TRBD2 covers 10 bases. The CDR3 contains 14 residues. J was trimmed by 0 bases and V by 3 bases; bases with no gene match: 0. Germline CDR1 and CDR2: SGDLS and YYNGEE. The whole variable domain, remainder taken from reference TRBV9 and TRBJ2-7, is DSGVTQTPKHLITATGQRVTLRCSPRSGDLSVYWYQQSLDQGLQFLIQYYNGEERAKGNILERFSAQQFPDLHSELNLSSLELGDSALYFCASSGTSGSYEQYFGPGTRLTVT.

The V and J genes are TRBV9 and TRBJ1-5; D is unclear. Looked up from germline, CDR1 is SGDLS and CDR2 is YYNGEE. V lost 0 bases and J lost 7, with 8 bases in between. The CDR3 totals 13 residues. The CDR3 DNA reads TGTGCCAGCAGCGTAGCAGGTTGGCAGCCCCAGCATTTT. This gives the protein CASSVAGWQPQHF.

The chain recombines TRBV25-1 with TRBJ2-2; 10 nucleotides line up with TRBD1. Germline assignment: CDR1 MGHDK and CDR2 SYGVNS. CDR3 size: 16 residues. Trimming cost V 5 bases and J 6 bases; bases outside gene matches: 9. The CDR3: CASSHRQGAYAGELFF. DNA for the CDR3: TGTGCCAGCAGTCACCGACAGGGGGCTTATGCCGGGGAGCTGTTTTTT.

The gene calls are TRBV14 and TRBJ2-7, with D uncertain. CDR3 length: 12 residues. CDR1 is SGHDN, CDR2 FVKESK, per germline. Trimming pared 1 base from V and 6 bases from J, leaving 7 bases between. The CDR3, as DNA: TGTGCCAGCAGCCAAGTTAGGGTCGAGCAGTACTTC. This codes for CASSQVRVEQYF.

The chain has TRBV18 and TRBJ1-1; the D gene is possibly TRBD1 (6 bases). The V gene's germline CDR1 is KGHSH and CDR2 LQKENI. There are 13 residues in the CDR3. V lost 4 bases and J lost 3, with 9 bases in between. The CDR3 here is CASSQGGDTEAFF. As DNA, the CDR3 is TGTGCCAGCTCACAAGGGGGTGACACTGAAGCTTTCTTT.

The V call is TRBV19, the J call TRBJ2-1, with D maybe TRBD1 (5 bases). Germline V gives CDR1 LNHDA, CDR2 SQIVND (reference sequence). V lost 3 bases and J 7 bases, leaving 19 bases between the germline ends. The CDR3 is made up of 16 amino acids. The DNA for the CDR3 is TGTGCCAGTAGTATCCTCAGGGAATCCGGTATGAATGAGCAGTTCTTC. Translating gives CASSILRESGMNEQFF.

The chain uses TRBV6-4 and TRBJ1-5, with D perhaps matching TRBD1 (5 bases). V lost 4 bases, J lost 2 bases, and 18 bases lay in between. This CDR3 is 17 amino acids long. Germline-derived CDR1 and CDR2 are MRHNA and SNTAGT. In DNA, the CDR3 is TGTGCCAGCAGTGGTCGTTGGGGGTTCGAAGGCAATCAGCCCCAGCATTTT. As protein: CASSGRWGFEGNQPQHF.

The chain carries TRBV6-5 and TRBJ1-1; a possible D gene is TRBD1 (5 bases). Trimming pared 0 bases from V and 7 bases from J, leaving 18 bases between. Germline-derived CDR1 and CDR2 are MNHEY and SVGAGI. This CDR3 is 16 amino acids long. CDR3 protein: CASSYSWGKGRSEAFF. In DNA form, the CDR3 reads TGTGCCAGCAGTTACTCGTGGGGGAAGGGGAGAAGTGAAGCTTTCTTT.

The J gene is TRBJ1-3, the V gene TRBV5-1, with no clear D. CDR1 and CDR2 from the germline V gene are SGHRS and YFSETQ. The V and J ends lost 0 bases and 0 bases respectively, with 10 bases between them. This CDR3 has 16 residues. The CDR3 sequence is CASSLDGGNSGNTIYF. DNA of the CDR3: TGCGCCAGCAGCTTGGATGGAGGAAACTCTGGAAACACCATATATTTT.

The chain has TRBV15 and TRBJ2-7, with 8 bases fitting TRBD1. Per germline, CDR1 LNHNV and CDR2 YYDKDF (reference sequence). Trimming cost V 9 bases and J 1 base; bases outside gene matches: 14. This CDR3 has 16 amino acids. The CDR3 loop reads CATGTGEQGASYEQYF. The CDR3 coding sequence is TGTGCCACGGGCACCGGCGAGCAGGGGGCTTCCTACGAGCAGTACTTC.